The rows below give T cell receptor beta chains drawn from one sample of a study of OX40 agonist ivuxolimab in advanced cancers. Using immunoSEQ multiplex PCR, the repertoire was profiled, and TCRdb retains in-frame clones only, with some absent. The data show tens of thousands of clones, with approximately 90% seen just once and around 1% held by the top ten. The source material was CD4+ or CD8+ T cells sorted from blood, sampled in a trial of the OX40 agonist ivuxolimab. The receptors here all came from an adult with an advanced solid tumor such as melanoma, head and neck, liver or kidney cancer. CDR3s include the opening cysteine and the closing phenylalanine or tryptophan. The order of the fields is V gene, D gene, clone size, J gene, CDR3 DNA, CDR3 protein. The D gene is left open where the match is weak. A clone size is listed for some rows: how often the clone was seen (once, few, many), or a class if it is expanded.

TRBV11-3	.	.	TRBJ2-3	TGTGCCAGCAGCTTAACATCTAGCACAGATACGCAGTATTTT	CASSLTSSTDTQYF
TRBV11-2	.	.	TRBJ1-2	TGTGCCAGCAGCTTAGGTCAGAGCTCCTATGGCTACACCTTC	CASSLGQSSYGYTF
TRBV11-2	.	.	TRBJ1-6	TGTGCCAGCAGGGTTCCAGGGGATTCACCCCTCCACTTT	CASRVPGDSPLHF
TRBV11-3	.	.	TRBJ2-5	TGTGCCAGCAGCAGGGGAGGCGGAGTCCAAGAGACCCAGTACTTC	CASSRGGGVQETQYF
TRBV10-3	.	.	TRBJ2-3	TGTGCCATCAGTGGGGGGGATGTCACAGATACGCAGTATTTT	CAISGGDVTDTQYF
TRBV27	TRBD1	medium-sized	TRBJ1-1	TGTGCCAGCAGTAACCGGGACAGACGGACTGAAGCTTTCTTT	CASSNRDRRTEAFF
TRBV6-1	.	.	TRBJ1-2	TGTGCCAGCAGCTGGGGTCTGACCTATGGCTACACCTTC	CASSWGLTYGYTF
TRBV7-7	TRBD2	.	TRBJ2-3	TGTGCCAGCAGCTTAGGCCGGGGGGGGTATTTCACAGATACGCAGTATTTT	CASSLGRGGYFTDTQYF
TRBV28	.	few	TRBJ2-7	TGTGCCAGCCCCGGCCCCCCACCCCGATACGAGCAGTACTTC	CASPGPPPRYEQYF
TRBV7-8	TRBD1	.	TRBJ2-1	TGTGCCAGCAAGAGTTTAGGGGGCGGCCACAATGAGCAGTTCTTC	CASKSLGGGHNEQFF
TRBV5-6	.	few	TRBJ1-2	TGTGCCAGCAGCTCATGGTATAGAAGCCGGAGGGATGGCTACACCTTC	CASSSWYRSRRDGYTF
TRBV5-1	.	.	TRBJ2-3	TGCGCCAGCAGCTTGAGTCAGCCCACAGATACGCAGTATTTT	CASSLSQPTDTQYF
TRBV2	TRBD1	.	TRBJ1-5	TGTGCCAGCAGTGAGACGACAGGGGCACAGCCCCAGCATTTT	CASSETTGAQPQHF
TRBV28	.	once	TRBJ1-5	TGTGCCATAAAAGGAGGGAATCAGCCCCAGCATTTT	CAIKGGNQPQHF
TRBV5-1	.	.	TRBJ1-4	TGCGCCAGCAGCTTGGCGAGGACAGACAATGAAAAACTGTTTTTT	CASSLARTDNEKLFF
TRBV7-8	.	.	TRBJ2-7	TGTGCCAGCAGCCCGGGTGCGGGCCGCGAGCAGTACTTC	CASSPGAGREQYF
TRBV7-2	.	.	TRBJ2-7	TGTGCCAGCAGCTCCCTCGCGAGGGACTCAACCTACGAGCAGTACTTC	CASSSLARDSTYEQYF